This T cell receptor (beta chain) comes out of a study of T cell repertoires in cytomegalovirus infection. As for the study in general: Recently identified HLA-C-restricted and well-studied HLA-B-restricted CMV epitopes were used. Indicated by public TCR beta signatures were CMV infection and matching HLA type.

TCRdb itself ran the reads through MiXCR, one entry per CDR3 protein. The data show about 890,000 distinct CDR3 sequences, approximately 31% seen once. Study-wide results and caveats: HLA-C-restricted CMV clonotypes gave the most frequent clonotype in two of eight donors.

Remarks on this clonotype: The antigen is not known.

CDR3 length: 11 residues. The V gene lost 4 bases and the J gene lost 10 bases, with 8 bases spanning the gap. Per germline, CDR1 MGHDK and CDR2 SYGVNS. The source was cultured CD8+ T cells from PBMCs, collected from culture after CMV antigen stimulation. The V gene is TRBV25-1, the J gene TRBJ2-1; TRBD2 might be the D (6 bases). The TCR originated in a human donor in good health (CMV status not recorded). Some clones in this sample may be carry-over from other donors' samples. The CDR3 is CASSGGEEQFF. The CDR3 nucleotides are TGTGCCAGCAGTGGGGGGGAAGAGCAGTTCTTC.